These T cell receptor beta chains were read from a single sample in a study of blood T cell repertoires in COVID-19. Generated by immunoSEQ multiplex PCR, the TCRdb table keeps only in-frame clones and is missing some. The sample lists roughly 190,000 clones; roughly 84% were seen once. The sample comprised peripheral blood. These receptors all stem from a human donor with acute or convalescent COVID-19. The donor label of this sample is uncertain. Each CDR3 is given with its conserved first and last residue. A D gene is named only where the DNA matches it firmly. Clone size appears in some rows only: once, few, many, or a class for an expanded clone.

TRBV10-3	.	TRBJ2-5	.	CAISEVRDQTQYF	TGTGCCATCAGTGAGGTCCGGGATCAGACCCAGTACTTC
TRBV28	.	TRBJ1-2	.	CASSLGSGHRYGYTF	TGTGCCAGCAGTTTAGGCTCAGGTCACCGCTATGGCTACACCTTC
TRBV2	TRBD2	TRBJ2-2	once	CASSELAGTPNTGELFF	TGTGCCAGCAGTGAACTAGCGGGGACACCGAACACCGGGGAGCTGTTTTTT
TRBV25-1	.	TRBJ1-2	.	CASSEQGNGYTF	TGTGCCAGCAGTGAACAGGGGAATGGCTACACCTTC
TRBV14	TRBD1	TRBJ1-2	.	CASSSGQGVGYTF	TGTGCCAGCAGCTCCGGACAGGGAGTAGGCTACACCTTC
TRBV6-6	.	TRBJ2-7	once	CASSYGAGEGEQYF	TGTGCCAGCAGTTACGGGGCAGGGGAAGGCGAGCAGTACTTC
TRBV6-6	TRBD2	TRBJ2-7	.	CASSSPGTSSEQYF	TGTGCCAGCAGTTCTCCCGGGACTAGCTCCGAGCAGTACTTC
TRBV5-6	TRBD1	TRBJ2-7	.	CASSLTGTGGEQYF	TGTGCCAGCAGCTTGACCGGGACAGGGGGTGAGCAGTACTTC
TRBV27	TRBD1	TRBJ1-1	.	CASSFSRGRWMNTEAFF	TGTGCCAGCAGTTTCTCCAGGGGGCGATGGATGAACACTGAAGCTTTCTTT
TRBV3-1/TRBV3-2	.	TRBJ2-2	once	CASSQVASTGELFF	TGTGCCAGCAGCCAAGTAGCGAGCACCGGGGAGCTGTTTTTT
TRBV3-1/TRBV3-2	.	TRBJ2-2	.	CASSQELVGGTGELFF	TGTGCCAGCAGCCAAGAACTGGTCGGGGGCACCGGGGAGCTGTTTTTT
TRBV7-5	.	TRBJ1-1	few	CARSSDRPYGAFF	TGTGCCAGAAGCTCAGACAGGCCCTATGGGGCTTTCTTT
TRBV19	.	TRBJ1-3	once	CASRQGPSGNTIYF	TGTGCCAGTAGGCAGGGTCCCTCTGGAAACACCATATATTTT
TRBV7-3	TRBD2	TRBJ2-2	.	CASSPPGGGDTGELFF	TGTGCCAGCAGCCCCCCTGGGGGAGGGGACACCGGGGAGCTGTTTTTT
TRBV7-3	.	TRBJ2-2	.	CASSLLGRANTGELFF	TGTGCCAGCAGCTTATTAGGCAGGGCGAACACCGGGGAGCTGTTTTTT
TRBV6-5	TRBD2	TRBJ2-1	.	CASTVTSGYYNEQFF	TGTGCCAGCACCGTGACTAGCGGGTATTACAATGAGCAGTTCTTC
TRBV18	TRBD2	TRBJ2-3	.	CASSPISGGAVGSTDTQYF	TGTGCCAGCTCACCAATTAGCGGGGGGGCCGTTGGGAGCACAGATACGCAGTATTTT
TRBV18	TRBD2	TRBJ2-7	.	CASSPPGVAGGYEQYF	TGTGCCAGCTCACCACCCGGGGTAGCGGGGGGTTACGAGCAGTACTTC
TRBV3-1/TRBV3-2	TRBD1	TRBJ1-1	once	CASIQTGQNTEAFF	TGTGCCAGCATCCAGACAGGGCAGAACACTGAAGCTTTCTTT
TRBV5-1	.	TRBJ1-3	.	CASSFSGISGNTIYF	TGCGCCAGCAGCTTCTCAGGGATCAGTGGAAACACCATATATTTT
TRBV7-9	TRBD2	TRBJ2-6	.	CASSLGTSGESGANVLTF	TGTGCCAGCAGCTTAGGGACTAGCGGGGAGTCTGGGGCCAACGTCCTGACTTTC
TRBV20-1	.	TRBJ1-1	.	CSAREGVAFF	TGCAGTGCTAGAGAAGGGGTCGCTTTCTTT
TRBV6-6	TRBD2	TRBJ2-2	.	CASSPRAGAGTGELFF	TGTGCCAGCAGTCCCCGGGCGGGAGCGGGAACCGGGGAGCTGTTTTTT
TRBV2	TRBD2	TRBJ2-2	few	CASSEEGSGRSGELFF	TGTGCCAGCAGTGAAGAGGGTAGCGGGAGATCCGGGGAGCTGTTTTTT
TRBV5-1	.	TRBJ2-1	.	CASSPQGGRRGNEQFF	TGCGCCAGCAGCCCCCAGGGGGGTCGGAGGGGCAATGAGCAGTTCTTC
TRBV11-3	.	TRBJ2-3	.	CASSPTRGSDTQYF	TGTGCCAGCAGCCCGACCCGCGGGTCAGATACGCAGTATTTT
TRBV7-6	TRBD1	TRBJ2-2	.	CASSLSLGQGVPGELFF	TGTGCCAGCAGCTTAAGTTTGGGACAGGGGGTCCCCGGGGAGCTGTTTTTT
TRBV5-4	TRBD2	TRBJ2-1	.	CASSLTSGTYNEQFF	TGTGCCAGCAGCCTAACTAGCGGAACCTACAATGAGCAGTTCTTC
TRBV25-1	TRBD1	TRBJ2-1	once	CASSEKDRGKYNEQFF	TGTGCCAGCAGTGAAAAGGACAGGGGGAAGTACAATGAGCAGTTCTTC
TRBV4-1	.	TRBJ2-2	once	CASSQVAGPTGELFF	TGCGCCAGCAGCCAAGTGGCGGGTCCTACCGGGGAGCTGTTTTTT
TRBV15	TRBD1	TRBJ1-4	.	CATSRERPGQVANEKLFF	TGTGCCACCAGCAGAGAGAGGCCTGGACAGGTCGCTAATGAAAAACTGTTTTTT
TRBV18	.	TRBJ2-1	.	CASSPGYDSAVDEQFF	TGTGCCAGCTCACCAGGGTACGACTCGGCGGTCGATGAGCAGTTCTTC
TRBV11-2	TRBD2	TRBJ2-5	.	CASSLSAGGPMETQYF	TGTGCCAGCAGCTTATCTGCGGGGGGGCCTATGGAGACCCAGTACTTC
TRBV6-5	.	TRBJ2-2	.	CASSGDVGELFF	TGTGCCAGCAGCGGAGACGTCGGGGAGCTGTTTTTT
TRBV28	TRBD2	TRBJ2-3	.	CASSLSGTSGTTDTQYF	TGTGCCAGCAGTTTATCCGGGACTAGCGGTACTACAGATACGCAGTATTTT
TRBV20-1	TRBD1	TRBJ1-1	.	CSASSPQIGTAPGAFF	TGCAGTGCTAGTTCTCCCCAAATAGGGACAGCTCCTGGAGCTTTCTTT
TRBV19	TRBD1	TRBJ2-1	.	CASSSRQGAGNEQFF	TGTGCCAGTAGTTCAAGACAGGGGGCTGGCAATGAGCAGTTCTTC
TRBV2	.	TRBJ2-5	.	CASSRDSQETQYF	TGTGCCAGCAGCAGGGACTCTCAAGAGACCCAGTACTTC
TRBV14	TRBD1	TRBJ2-7	.	CASSRGGQGSYEQYF	TGTGCCAGCAGCCGGGGGGGACAGGGGAGCTACGAGCAGTACTTC
TRBV15	TRBD1	TRBJ2-2	.	CATSRGTGNTGELFF	TGTGCCACCAGCAGAGGGACAGGGAACACCGGGGAGCTGTTTTTT
TRBV10-3	TRBD1	TRBJ2-1	.	CAISGGTGLEQFF	TGTGCCATCAGTGGAGGGACAGGGTTGGAGCAGTTCTTC
TRBV6-1	TRBD2	TRBJ2-5	.	CASSESYLPAGGRETQYF	TGTGCCAGCAGTGAATCGTATCTCCCAGCGGGGGGTCGGGAGACCCAGTACTTC
TRBV5-6	.	TRBJ1-2	.	CASSRDSGSNYGYTF	TGTGCCAGCAGCCGGGATAGCGGATCTAACTATGGCTACACCTTC
TRBV28	.	TRBJ1-1	.	CASRPRGSTEAFF	TGTGCCAGCAGACCAAGGGGGAGCACTGAAGCTTTCTTT
TRBV7-9	TRBD1	TRBJ2-1	.	CASSLGGQGINEQFF	TGTGCCAGCAGCTTAGGGGGACAGGGGATCAATGAGCAGTTCTTC
TRBV25-1	.	TRBJ2-1	once	CASTTNGPLAGNEQFF	TGTGCCAGCACCACGAACGGGCCCTTGGCGGGCAATGAGCAGTTCTTC